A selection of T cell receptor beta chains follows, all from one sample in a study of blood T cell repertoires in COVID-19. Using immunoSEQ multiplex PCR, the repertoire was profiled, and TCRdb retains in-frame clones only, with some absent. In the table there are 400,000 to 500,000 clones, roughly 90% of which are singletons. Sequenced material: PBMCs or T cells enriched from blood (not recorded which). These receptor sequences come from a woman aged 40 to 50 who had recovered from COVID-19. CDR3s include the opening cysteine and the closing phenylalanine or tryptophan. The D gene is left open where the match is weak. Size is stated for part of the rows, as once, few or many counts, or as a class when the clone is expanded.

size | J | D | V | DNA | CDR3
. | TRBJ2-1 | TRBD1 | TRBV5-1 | TGCGCCAGCAGCTCCCGACAGGGGGTTTACTCCTACAATGAGCAGTTCTTC | CASSSRQGVYSYNEQFF
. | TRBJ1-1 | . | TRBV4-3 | TGCGCCAGCAGCCAAGAGGTAGAGGGTCACGGGGCTTTCTTT | CASSQEVEGHGAFF
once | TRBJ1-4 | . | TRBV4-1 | TGCGCCAGCAGCCCGGGGATTAATGAAAAACTGTTTTTT | CASSPGINEKLFF
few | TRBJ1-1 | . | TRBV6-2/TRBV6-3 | TGTGCCAGCAGTCCCCCGCGCGATGGGGGGGTTAGGAACACTGAAGCTTTCTTT | CASSPPRDGGVRNTEAFF
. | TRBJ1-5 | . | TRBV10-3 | TGTGCCATCAGTGATCAGGGATCAAATAGCAATCAGCCCCAGCATTTT | CAISDQGSNSNQPQHF
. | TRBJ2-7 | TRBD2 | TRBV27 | TGTGCCAGCAGTAGGGCGGGAGGGACCTACGAGCAGTACTTC | CASSRAGGTYEQYF
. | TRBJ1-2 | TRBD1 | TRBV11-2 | TGTGCCAGCAGCCGAGACAGGGGTACCTATGGCTACACCTTC | CASSRDRGTYGYTF
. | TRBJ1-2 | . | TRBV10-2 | TGCGCCAGCAGTGACCCAGACTCAGGGGAGCGGTGGTATGGCTACACCTTC | CASSDPDSGERWYGYTF
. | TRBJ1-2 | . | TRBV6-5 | TGTGCCAGCAGTTCCGAGGCTGGTGGCTACACCTTC | CASSSEAGGYTF
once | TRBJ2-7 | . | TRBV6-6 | TGTGCCAGCCAGGGGGGACGGACGATCTCCTTCTACGAGCAGTACTTC | CASQGGRTISFYEQYF
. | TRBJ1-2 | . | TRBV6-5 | TGTGCCAGCAGTCGGTGGGGGGGAGGCTACACCTTC | CASSRWGGGYTF
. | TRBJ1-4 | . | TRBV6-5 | TGTGCCAGCAGTTACTCGTTGGGGGCGGGTGAAAAACTGTTTTTT | CASSYSLGAGEKLFF
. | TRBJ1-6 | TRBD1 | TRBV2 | TGTGCCAGCAGAACAGGGGTCGGACAGGTTAATTCACCCCTCCACTTT | CASRTGVGQVNSPLHF
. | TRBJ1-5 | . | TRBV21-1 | TGTGCCAGCAGCCCCCGCGAGGGAAGCCAGCCCCAGCATTTT | CASSPREGSQPQHF
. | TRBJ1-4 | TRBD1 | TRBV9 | TGTGCCAGCAGCGCTCCGGGACAGGGGAACGAGAAACTGTTTTTT | CASSAPGQGNEKLFF
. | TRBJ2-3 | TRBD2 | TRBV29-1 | TGCAGCGTTGATGATAGCGGGCAGCGTAGGACGCAGTATTTT | CSVDDSGQRRTQYF
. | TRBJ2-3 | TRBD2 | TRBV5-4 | TGTGCCAGCAGCTTGGACCCCGGGACTAGCAGCGATACGCAGTATTTT | CASSLDPGTSSDTQYF
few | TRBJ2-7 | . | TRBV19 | TGTGCCAGTAGTCTCGGGGATACCTACGAGCAGTACTTC | CASSLGDTYEQYF
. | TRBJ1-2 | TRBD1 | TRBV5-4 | TGTGCCAGCAGCTTGGGGGACAGAGACTATGGCTACACCTTC | CASSLGDRDYGYTF
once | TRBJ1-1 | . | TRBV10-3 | TGTGCCATCAGTGAGTCGAGAGGGGAAGCTTTCTTT | CAISESRGEAFF
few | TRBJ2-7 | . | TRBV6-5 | TGTGCCAGCAGTCTACAGGGAAACGAGCAGTACTTC | CASSLQGNEQYF
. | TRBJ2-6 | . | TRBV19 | TGTGCCAGTAGTATGTGGCCCAAAAAGCGATCTGGGGCCAACGTCCTGACTTTC | CASSMWPKKRSGANVLTF
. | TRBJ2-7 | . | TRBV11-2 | TGTGCCAGCAGCTTCAAACGGGGGGCCCGACGTCCCTACGAGCAGTACTTC | CASSFKRGARRPYEQYF
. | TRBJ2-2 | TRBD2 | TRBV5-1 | TGCGCCAGCAGCTTTACCGGGACTAGCGTGGGCGGGGAGCTGTTTTTT | CASSFTGTSVGGELFF
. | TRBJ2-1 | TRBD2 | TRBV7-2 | TGTGCCAGCAGCCCCGCGCTAGCGGGAAAGAATGAGCAGTTCTTC | CASSPALAGKNEQFF
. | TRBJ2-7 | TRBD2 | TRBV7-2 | TGTGCCAGCAGCTCCGGGACTAGCGGCTTATACGAGCAGTACTTC | CASSSGTSGLYEQYF
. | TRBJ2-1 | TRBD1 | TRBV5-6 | TGTGCCAGCAGCAGGGACAGGGGAGAGCAGTTCTTC | CASSRDRGEQFF
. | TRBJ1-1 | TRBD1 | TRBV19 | TGTGCCAGTAACGGACAGGCAAACACTGAAGCTTTCTTT | CASNGQANTEAFF
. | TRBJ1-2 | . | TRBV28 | TGTGCCAGCAGCTCCGGACAGATTAATAACTATGGCTACACCTTC | CASSSGQINNYGYTF
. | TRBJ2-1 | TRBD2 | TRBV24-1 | TGTGCCACCAGTGATTCCTCGACTAGCGGGAAAGACAATGAGCAGTTCTTC | CATSDSSTSGKDNEQFF
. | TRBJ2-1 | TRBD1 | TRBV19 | TGTGCCAGTAGAAACTTGAGGGGGCAGGGATCGAATGAGCAGTTCTTC | CASRNLRGQGSNEQFF
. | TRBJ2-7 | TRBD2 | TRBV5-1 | TGCGCCAGCAGCTTAGTCCCTAGCGGGAGTTACGAGCAGTACTTC | CASSLVPSGSYEQYF
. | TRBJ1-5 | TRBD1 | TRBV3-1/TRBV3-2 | TGTGCCAGCAGCCCTGGGACAGGGGACAATCAGCCCCAGCATTTT | CASSPGTGDNQPQHF
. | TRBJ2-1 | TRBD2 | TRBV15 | TGTGCCACCAGCATCAGACTAGCGGATTACAATGAGCAGTTCTTC | CATSIRLADYNEQFF
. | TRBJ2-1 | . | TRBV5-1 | TGCGCCAGCAGCCTTCGCCGGACTCTCGGGGTAAATGAGCAGTTCTTC | CASSLRRTLGVNEQFF
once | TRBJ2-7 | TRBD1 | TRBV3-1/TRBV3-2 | TGTGCCAGCAGCCACCCGGGGACAGATTACGAGCAGTACTTC | CASSHPGTDYEQYF
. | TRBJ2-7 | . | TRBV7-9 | TGTGCCAGCAGCTTCATAGGGGGGGACGAGCAGTACTTC | CASSFIGGDEQYF
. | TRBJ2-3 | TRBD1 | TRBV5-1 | TGCGCCAGCAGCGGGACAGGGGCCCGCACAGATACGCAGTATTTT | CASSGTGARTDTQYF
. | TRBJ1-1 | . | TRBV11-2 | TGTGCCAGCAGCGCCCTGGGACACCTAAACACTGAAGCTTTCTTT | CASSALGHLNTEAFF
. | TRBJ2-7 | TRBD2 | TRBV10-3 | TGTGCCGTCACTAGCGGGAGACCCTACGAGCAGTACTTC | CAVTSGRPYEQYF
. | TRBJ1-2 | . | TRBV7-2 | TGTGCCAGCAGCTTAGCAGCCTACTATGGCTACACCTTC | CASSLAAYYGYTF
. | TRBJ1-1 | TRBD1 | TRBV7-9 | TGTGCCAGCAACTTACAGGGGGGCACTGAAGCTTTCTTT | CASNLQGGTEAFF
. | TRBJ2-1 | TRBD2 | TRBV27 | TGTGCCAGCAGCGTGGGAGAGCGGGAGGCCTCCTACAATGAGCAGTTCTTC | CASSVGEREASYNEQFF
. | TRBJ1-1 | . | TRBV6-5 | TGTGCCAGCAGGACAGGGAACACTGAAGCTTTCTTT | CASRTGNTEAFF
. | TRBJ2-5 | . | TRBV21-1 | TGTGCCCTACCTTGGGCCCCGACACGGGGTGGACAAGAGACCCAGTACTTC | CALPWAPTRGGQETQYF
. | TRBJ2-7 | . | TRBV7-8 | TGTGCCAGCAGCCCCTCCTTCGGGGACGAGCAGTACTTC | CASSPSFGDEQYF
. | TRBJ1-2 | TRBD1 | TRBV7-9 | TGTGCCAGCAGCTTATTGGCCGGGACAGGGGCGAAATTAAGCTATGGCTACACCTTC | CASSLLAGTGAKLSYGYTF
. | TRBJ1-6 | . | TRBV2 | TGTGCCAGCACACTGGAGAGCTCCTATAATTCACCCCTCCACTTT | CASTLESSYNSPLHF
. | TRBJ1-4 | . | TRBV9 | TGTGCCAGCAGCGCACTAACGGGGGGCCGAGATGAAAAACTGTTTTTT | CASSALTGGRDEKLFF
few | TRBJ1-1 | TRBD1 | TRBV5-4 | TGTGCCAGCAGCGCGGGACAGAGGAACACTGAAGCTTTCTTT | CASSAGQRNTEAFF
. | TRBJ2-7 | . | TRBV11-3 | TGTGCCAGCAGCTTAGCTTCGACATCCAGGGGCCGGGAGCAGTACTTC | CASSLASTSRGREQYF
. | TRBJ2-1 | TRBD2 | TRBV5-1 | TGCGCCAGCAGCTTTAGACTAGCGCCCCATGAGCAGTTCTTC | CASSFRLAPHEQFF
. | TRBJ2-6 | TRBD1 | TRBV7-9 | TGTGCCAGCAGCTTACTCAGGGGGCGACTGGGGGCCAACGTCCTGACTTTC | CASSLLRGRLGANVLTF
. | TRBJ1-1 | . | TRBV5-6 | TGTGCCAGCAGCTCGACTACCGCTGAAGCTTTCTTT | CASSSTTAEAFF
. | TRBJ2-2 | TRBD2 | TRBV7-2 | TGTGCCAGCAGCTTAGAATCTGCTCTAGCGGGAGCCACCGGGGAGCTGTTTTTT | CASSLESALAGATGELFF
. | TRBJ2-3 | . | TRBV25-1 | TGTGCCAGCAGTGATTATGGCAGGGAAGAAAATACGCAGTATTTT | CASSDYGREENTQYF